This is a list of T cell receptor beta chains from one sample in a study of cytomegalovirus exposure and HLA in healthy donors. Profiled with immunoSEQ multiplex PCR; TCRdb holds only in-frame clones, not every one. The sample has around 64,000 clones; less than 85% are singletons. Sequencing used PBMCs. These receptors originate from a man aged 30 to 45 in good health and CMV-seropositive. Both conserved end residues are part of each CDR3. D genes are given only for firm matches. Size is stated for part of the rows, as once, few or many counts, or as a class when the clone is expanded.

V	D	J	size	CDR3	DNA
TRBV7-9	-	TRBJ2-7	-	CASSLVRAGDYEQYF	TGTGCCAGCAGCTTAGTCAGGGCCGGCGACTACGAGCAGTACTTC
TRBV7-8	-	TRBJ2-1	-	CASTIRRDTAYNEQFF	TGTGCCAGCACCATCCGTAGAGATACCGCCTACAATGAGCAGTTCTTC
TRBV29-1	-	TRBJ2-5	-	CSVEVWTRYQETQYF	TGCAGCGTTGAAGTCTGGACTCGGTACCAAGAGACCCAGTACTTC
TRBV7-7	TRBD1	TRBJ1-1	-	CASSLPDREWVTEAFF	TGTGCTAGCAGCCTTCCCGACAGGGAGTGGGTCACTGAAGCTTTCTTT
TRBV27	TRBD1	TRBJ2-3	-	CASASRQGARDTDTQYF	TGTGCCAGCGCAAGTCGACAGGGGGCTAGGGACACAGATACGCAGTATTTT
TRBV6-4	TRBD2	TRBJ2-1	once	CASSGSGGSYNEQFF	TGTGCCAGCAGTGGCTCGGGGGGCTCCTACAATGAGCAGTTCTTC
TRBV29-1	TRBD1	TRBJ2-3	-	CSVPTGGNDGTQYF	TGCAGCGTTCCGACAGGGGGAAATGATGGTACGCAGTATTTT
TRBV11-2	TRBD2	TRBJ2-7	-	CASSLTSGGFSYEQYF	TGTGCCAGCAGCTTGACTAGCGGGGGGTTTTCCTACGAGCAGTACTTC
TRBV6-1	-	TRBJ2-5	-	CASQLSQYF	TGTGCCAGTCAACTATCCCAGTACTTC
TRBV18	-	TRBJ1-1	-	CASSPRGNTEAFF	TGTGCCAGCTCACCACGAGGGAACACTGAAGCTTTCTTT
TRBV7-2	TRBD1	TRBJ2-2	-	CASSEGTANTGELFF	TGTGCCAGCAGCGAAGGGACAGCGAACACCGGGGAGCTGTTTTTT
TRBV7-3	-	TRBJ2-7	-	CASSLTPSTQADSYEQYF	TGTGCCAGCAGCTTAACCCCCTCGACGCAGGCCGACTCCTACGAGCAGTACTTC
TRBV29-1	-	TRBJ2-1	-	CSVPAAVGNEQFF	TGCAGCGTCCCCGCAGCGGTAGGCAATGAGCAGTTCTTC